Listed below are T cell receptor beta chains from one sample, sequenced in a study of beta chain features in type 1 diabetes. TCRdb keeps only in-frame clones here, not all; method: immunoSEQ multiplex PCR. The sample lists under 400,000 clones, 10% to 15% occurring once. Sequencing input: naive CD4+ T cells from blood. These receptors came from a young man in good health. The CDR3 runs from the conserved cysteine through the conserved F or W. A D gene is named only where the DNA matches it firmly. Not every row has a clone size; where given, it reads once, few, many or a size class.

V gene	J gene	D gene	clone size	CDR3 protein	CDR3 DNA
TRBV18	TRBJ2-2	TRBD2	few	CASSPTSGGALSPELFF	TGTGCCAGCTCGCCGACTAGCGGGGGGGCTCTCTCCCCGGAGCTGTTTTTT
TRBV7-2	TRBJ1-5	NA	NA	CASTVWGRGGNQPQHF	TGTGCCAGCACCGTTTGGGGGCGAGGGGGCAATCAGCCCCAGCATTTT
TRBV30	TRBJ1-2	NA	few	CAWSVRAGAFYGYTF	TGTGCCTGGAGTGTACGGGCAGGGGCATTCTATGGCTACACCTTC
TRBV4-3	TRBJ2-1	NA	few	CASSQEVRQLYEQFF	TGCGCCAGCAGCCAAGAAGTCAGGCAGCTATATGAGCAGTTCTTC
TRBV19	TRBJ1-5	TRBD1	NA	CASSVGQINQPQHF	TGTGCCAGTAGTGTGGGACAGATAAATCAGCCCCAGCATTTT
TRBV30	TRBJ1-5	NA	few	CAWSAHTGVNQPQHF	TGTGCCTGGAGTGCGCACACGGGGGTCAATCAGCCCCAGCATTTT
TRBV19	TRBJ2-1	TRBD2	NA	CASTILAGANEQFF	TGTGCCAGTACTATCCTAGCGGGGGCGAATGAGCAGTTCTTC
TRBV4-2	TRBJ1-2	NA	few	CASSQEPGTRYGYTF	TGTGCCAGCAGCCAAGAACCAGGGACTCGCTATGGCTACACCTTC
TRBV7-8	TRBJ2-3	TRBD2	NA	CASSTGLAAHLDTQYF	TGTGCCAGCAGCACGGGACTAGCGGCACATCTAGATACGCAGTATTTT
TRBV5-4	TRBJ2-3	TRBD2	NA	CASSFVGGVSTDTQYF	TGTGCCAGCAGCTTCGTGGGGGGGGTGAGCACAGATACGCAGTATTTT
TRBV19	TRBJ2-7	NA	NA	CASSAPKTWEQYF	TGTGCCAGTAGCGCCCCTAAGACTTGGGAGCAGTACTTC
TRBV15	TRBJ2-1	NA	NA	CATSRGRGNEQFF	TGTGCCACCAGCAGAGGCAGGGGTAATGAGCAGTTCTTC
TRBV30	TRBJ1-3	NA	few	CAWTIGNTIYF	TGTGCCTGGACTATTGGAAACACCATATATTTT
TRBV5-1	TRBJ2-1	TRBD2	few	CASSLGLAGGNEQFF	TGCGCCAGCAGCTTGGGCCTAGCGGGGGGTAATGAGCAGTTCTTC
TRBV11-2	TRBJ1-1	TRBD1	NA	CASSDLTGWTEAFF	TGTGCCAGCAGCGACCTGACAGGGTGGACTGAAGCTTTCTTT
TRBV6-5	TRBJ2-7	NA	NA	CASSYYDSFYEQYF	TGTGCCAGCAGTTACTACGACAGTTTTTACGAGCAGTACTTC
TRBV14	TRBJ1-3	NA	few	CASSQNLLTSGNTIYF	TGTGCCAGCAGCCAAAATCTCCTTACTTCTGGAAACACCATATATTTT
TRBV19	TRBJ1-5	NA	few	CASSRAHSRNQPQHF	TGTGCCAGTAGCAGAGCCCACAGTCGTAATCAGCCCCAGCATTTT
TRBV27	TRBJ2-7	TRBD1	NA	CASSSRDRAAYEQYF	TGTGCCAGCAGTTCCCGGGACAGGGCAGCCTACGAGCAGTACTTC
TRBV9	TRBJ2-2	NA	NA	CASSVSPLGTGELFF	TGTGCCAGCAGCGTTTCCCCACTTGGCACCGGGGAGCTGTTTTTT
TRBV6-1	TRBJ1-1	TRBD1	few	CASRLTGWADTEAFF	TGTGCCAGCAGACTGACAGGGTGGGCGGACACTGAAGCTTTCTTT
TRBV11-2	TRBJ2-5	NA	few	CASSLVPEEETQYF	TGTGCCAGCAGCTTAGTACCCGAGGAAGAGACCCAGTACTTC
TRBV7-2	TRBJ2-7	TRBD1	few	CASSRPGGGEQYF	TGTGCCAGCAGCCGTCCAGGGGGCGGCGAGCAGTACTTC
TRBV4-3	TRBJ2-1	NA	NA	CASSQDPDRDNEQFF	TGCGCCAGCAGCCAAGACCCCGACAGAGACAATGAGCAGTTCTTC
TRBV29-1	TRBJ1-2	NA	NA	CSVTGKIDHGYTF	TGCAGCGTCACAGGGAAAATAGACCATGGCTACACCTTC
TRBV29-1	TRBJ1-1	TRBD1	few	CSAAARIGTGRAFF	TGCAGCGCCGCGGCCCGTATAGGGACAGGGAGAGCTTTCTTT